Below are 23 T cell receptor beta chains sequenced from a single sample in a study of cytomegalovirus exposure and HLA in healthy donors. Some clones are missing from TCRdb's copy, which holds only in-frame ones; the method was immunoSEQ multiplex PCR. This sample has over 150,000 clones, with more than 80% found just once. The sample taken for sequencing was PBMCs. The source of these receptors is a woman aged 18-35 years in good health and CMV-seropositive.

The genes are TRBV6-1 and TRBJ2-7, with TRBD2 as a possible D gene (6 bases). In germline, CDR1 is MNHNS, CDR2 SASEGT. The CDR3 extends over 15 amino acids. V was clipped by 1 base and J by 0 bases, with 10 bases between them. The CDR3 DNA is TGTGCCAGCAGTGAAGGAACGGGGGACTCCTACGAGCAGTACTTC. This codes for CASSEGTGDSYEQYF.

CDR3: CASSEGLAGEQFF. Written as DNA, the CDR3 is TGTGCCAGCAGCGAGGGACTAGCGGGGGAGCAGTTCTTC. The gene calls are TRBV11-3 and TRBJ2-1, with 13 bases lining up with TRBD2. Germline assignment: CDR1 SGHNT and CDR2 YENEEA. V was pared by 5 bases and J by 10 bases, with 2 bases of the junction left unmatched. CDR3 length: 13 residues.

The chain is built from TRBV18 and TRBJ2-7, with D tentatively TRBD1 (6 bases). The germline V and J ends were trimmed by 3 bases and 3 bases, with 21 bases remaining between them. Per germline, CDR1 KGHSH and CDR2 LQKENI. The CDR3 is made up of 17 amino acids. Here the CDR3 DNA reads TGTGCCAGCTCACCCGTTACAGGGCCCCAGCGGAACTACGAGCAGTACTTC. Translating gives CASSPVTGPQRNYEQYF. Using reference TRBV18 and TRBJ2-7 for the parts outside the CDR3, the full variable domain is NAGVMQNPRHLVRRRGQEARLRCSPMKGHSHVYWYRQLPEEGLKFMVYLQKENIIDESGMPKERFSAEFPKEGPSILRIQQVVRGDSAAYFCASSPVTGPQRNYEQYFGPGTRLTVT.

This clone was found once. The chain combines TRBV5-1 with TRBJ2-7; 8 nucleotides agree with TRBD1. The CDR3 is 14 residues long. J lost 6 bases, V lost 4 bases, and 9 bases had no gene match. CDR1 is SGHRS and CDR2 is YFSETQ in the germline V gene. CDR3 residues: CASSVTGEGLEQYF. CDR3 in DNA: TGCGCCAGCAGCGTGACAGGGGAAGGCCTCGAGCAGTACTTC.

The sample holds one count of this clone. The chain is built from TRBV4-1 and TRBJ2-1; 8 bases are a match to TRBD1. The CDR3 is 17 amino acids. V dropped 4 bases and J dropped 9; count of bases not matched to a gene: 17. Germline V lookup: CDR1 MGHRA, CDR2 YSYEKL. This chain's CDR3 is CASSRLLIRGREGEQFF. DNA for the CDR3: TGCGCCAGCAGCCGATTACTAATCAGGGGGCGTGAGGGTGAGCAGTTCTTC.

A single count supports this clone. The J gene is TRBJ2-7, the V gene TRBV10-3; 13 bases agree with TRBD2. The CDR3 runs 15 residues. Germline-derived CDR1 and CDR2 are ENHRY and SYGVKD. Trimming removed 8 bases from V and 7 bases from J; junction bases left unmatched: 11. The CDR3 nucleotides read TGTGCCATCGGAGATACCGGGACTAGCGGGAATGAGCAGTACTTC. It is translated as CAIGDTGTSGNEQYF.

This sequence joins TRBV28 and TRBJ2-7, with D uncertain. CDR1 and CDR2 (germline): MDHEN, SYDVKM. The CDR3 consists of 12 residues. Trimming cost V 5 bases and J 0 bases, with 5 bases left between them. DNA of the CDR3: TGTGCCAGCAGTCGGTACTCCTACGAGCAGTACTTC. It encodes CASSRYSYEQYF.

J is TRBJ2-1 and V is TRBV6-1; D call uncertain. This CDR3 region has 15 residues. In germline, CDR1 is MNHNS, CDR2 SASEGT. Trimming cost V 4 bases and J 0 bases, with 10 bases left between them. The CDR3 spells CASSVEPSSYNEQFF. The CDR3 DNA reads as TGTGCCAGCAGTGTCGAACCTAGCTCCTACAATGAGCAGTTCTTC.

CDR3 in DNA: TGTGCCAGCAGACTCGACAGGGAGGCACACGAGCAGTTCTTC. Encoded protein: CASRLDREAHEQFF. The chain is built from TRBV28 and TRBJ2-1, with D possibly TRBD1 on 7 matching bases. The CDR3 loop spans 14 amino acids. The V gene lost 6 bases and the J gene lost 10 bases, with 19 bases spanning the gap. The germline V gene has CDR1 MDHEN and CDR2 SYDVKM.

The chain uses TRBV6-5 and TRBJ2-1; no definite D call. From germline, CDR1 is MNHEY and CDR2 SVGAGI. The CDR3 is 16 amino acids. V dropped 0 bases and J dropped 0 bases, with 9 bases sitting between them. The CDR3 spells CASSYSLISSYNEQFF. The DNA for the CDR3 is TGTGCCAGCAGTTACTCGCTTATTAGCTCCTACAATGAGCAGTTCTTC.

This chain links TRBV6-1 with TRBJ2-7; 8 bases align to TRBD1. Germline V gene data show CDR1 as MNHNS and CDR2 as SASEGT. Trimming removed 1 base from V and 2 bases from J; junction bases left unmatched: 4. This CDR3 comprises 15 residues. The CDR3 DNA follows: TGTGCCAGCAGTGAAGGGACAGGGAGTACCTACGAGCAGTACTTC. It codes for CASSEGTGSTYEQYF.

The genes are TRBV6-1 and TRBJ1-4; a weak D match, TRBD1 (6 bases). The CDR3 is made up of 15 amino acids. Germline V CDR1 and CDR2: MNHNS, SASEGT. The V gene lost 3 bases and the J gene lost 8 bases, with 16 bases spanning the gap. The CDR3, as DNA: TGTGCCAGCAGTGATGTCCAGGGGCCCGGGGAAAAACTGTTTTTT. Translated, it gives CASSDVQGPGEKLFF.

The V and J genes are TRBV7-2 and TRBJ2-1; 8 nucleotides match TRBD2. The V gene end was trimmed by 4 bases and the J gene end by 1 base; junction bases not matched to a gene: 12. Germline V CDR1 and CDR2: SGHTA, FQGNSA. The CDR3 totals 18 residues. Here the CDR3 DNA reads TGTGCCAGCAGCTCCTCCCCCGGGCTAGCGGGTTCCTACAATGAGCAGTTCTTC. The encoded protein is CASSSSPGLAGSYNEQFF.

V is TRBV4-1 and J is TRBJ2-1; 8 positions match TRBD1. This CDR3 spans 16 amino acids. The junction had 6 bases not matched to a gene; V was cut back by 0 bases and J by 5 bases. The V gene's germline CDR1 is MGHRA and CDR2 YSYEKL. Here the CDR3 reads CASSQEEQGVNNEQFF. The CDR3 DNA sequence: TGCGCCAGCAGCCAAGAGGAACAGGGGGTAAACAATGAGCAGTTCTTC.

The chain uses TRBV28 and TRBJ1-5; D is uncertain. There are 14 residues in the CDR3. Germline V gives CDR1 MDHEN, CDR2 SYDVKM. V dropped 1 base and J dropped 4 bases, with 8 bases sitting between them. CDR3 in DNA: TGTGCCAGCAGTTTATCGTGGAGGAATCAGCCCCAGCATTTT. As protein: CASSLSWRNQPQHF.

This clone was found once. The chain couples TRBV4-3 to TRBJ2-1; 10 nucleotides match TRBD2. CDR3 length equals 17 residues. Per germline, CDR1 LGHNA and CDR2 YSLEER. The V gene end was trimmed by 1 base and the J gene end by 3 bases; junction bases not matched to a gene: 6. This chain's CDR3 is CASSQGTSGKIYNEQFF. CDR3 coding DNA: TGCGCCAGCAGCCAAGGGACTAGCGGAAAGATCTACAATGAGCAGTTCTTC.

The J gene is TRBJ2-2, the V gene TRBV9, with TRBD2 identical over 7 bases. This CDR3 comprises 15 residues. Germline lookup yields CDR1 SGDLS and CDR2 YYNGEE. Trimming removed 3 bases from V and 7 bases from J; junction bases left unmatched: 9. In nucleotides, the CDR3 is TGTGCCAGCAGCGGGCACGGACTAGACGGCGGGGAGCTGTTTTTT. Translation gives CASSGHGLDGGELFF.

This clone was picked up a small number of times. The junction departs from germline at one end; a sequencing error may be responsible. CDR3 nucleotides: TGTGCCAGCAGTGAGGGGCGGATACACGCCTTC. It codes for CASSEGRIHAF. The rearrangement links TRBV25-1 to TRBJ1-2, with D possibly matching TRBD1 (5 bases). The CDR3 has 11 amino acids. The germline gives CDR1 MGHDK, CDR2 SYGVNS.

The chain uses TRBV5-1 and TRBJ2-1; 7 bases agree with TRBD2. Trimming removed 0 bases from V and 6 bases from J; junction bases left unmatched: 6. The CDR3 runs to 15 residues. Germline V lookup: CDR1 SGHRS, CDR2 YFSETQ. The CDR3 spells CASSLGTRVINEQFF. CDR3 sequence (DNA): TGCGCCAGCAGCTTGGGGACTAGGGTGATCAATGAGCAGTTCTTC. The full variable domain, its missing parts supplied by reference TRBV5-1 and TRBJ2-1, is KAGVTQTPRYLIKTRGQQVTLSCSPISGHRSVSWYQQTPGQGLQFLFEYFSETQRNKGNFPGRFSGRQFSNSRSEMNVSTLELGDSALYLCASSLGTRVINEQFFGPGTRLTVL.

The rearrangement links TRBV5-5 to TRBJ2-7, with no clear D. This CDR3 is built from 18 residues. The germline V and J ends were trimmed by 0 bases and 4 bases, with 23 bases remaining between them. The germline V gene has CDR1 SGHKS and CDR2 YYEKEE (reference sequence). The CDR3 region has the DNA TGTGCCAGCAGCTTGGCCTACCGGGTGAATAGTCGGCTATACGAGCAGTACTTC. This codes for CASSLAYRVNSRLYEQYF.

The chain has TRBV28 and TRBJ2-1, with 11 nucleotides matching TRBD2. The CDR3 is made up of 16 amino acids. The ends lost 4 bases at V and 3 bases at J; junction bases unmatched: 5. Per germline, CDR1 MDHEN and CDR2 SYDVKM. The CDR3 DNA follows: TGTGCCAGCAGTTCTCCCGGACTAGCGGGCTACAATGAGCAGTTCTTC. This sequence encodes CASSSPGLAGYNEQFF. Looking up the rest from reference TRBV28 and TRBJ2-1 gives the full variable domain: DVKVTQSSRYLVKRTGEKVFLECVQDMDHENMFWYRQDPGLGLRLIYFSYDVKMKEKGDIPEGYSVSREKKERFSLILESASTNQTSMYLCASSSPGLAGYNEQFFGPGTRLTVL.

This chain joins TRBV29-1 and TRBJ2-5; the D gene is possibly TRBD2 (6 bases). The V gene lost 8 bases and the J gene lost 5 bases, with 18 bases spanning the gap. The CDR3 has 13 amino acids. Germline V gives CDR1 SQVTM, CDR2 ANQGSEA. This chain's CDR3 is CSYGTSVGETQYF. The CDR3 DNA follows: TGCAGCTATGGGACTTCTGTCGGTGAGACCCAGTACTTC.

The V and J genes are TRBV29-1 and TRBJ2-7; no firm D call. This CDR3 comprises 11 residues. V was clipped by 4 bases and J by 4 bases, with 8 bases between them. CDR1 and CDR2 (germline): SQVTM, ANQGSEA. CDR3 nucleotide sequence: TGCAGCGTTGGAAAAGAGTACGAGCAGTACTTC. It encodes CSVGKEYEQYF.